This is a list of T cell receptor beta chains from one sample in a study of cytomegalovirus exposure and HLA in healthy donors. Profiled with immunoSEQ multiplex PCR; TCRdb holds only in-frame clones, not every one. The sample includes under 300,000 clones, about four fifths of them seen just once. Material: PBMCs. The receptors come from a woman aged 35 to 49 in good health and CMV-seropositive. CDR3s include the opening cysteine and the closing phenylalanine or tryptophan. A D gene is named only where the DNA matches it firmly. Expanded clones get a size class; other rows say once, few or many, or leave the size out.

j_gene,v_gene,len,d_gene,abundance,CDR3nt,CDR3aa
TRBJ2-7,TRBV27,16,.,.,TGTGCCAGCAGTTATGGGGGACTTCTAATCCCCTACGAGCAGTACTTC,CASSYGGLLIPYEQYF
TRBJ2-1,TRBV15,15,.,.,TGTGCCACCAGTTTAGACTTTAGCGACTACAATGAGCAGTTCTTC,CATSLDFSDYNEQFF
TRBJ2-7,TRBV4-3,14,.,.,TGCGCCAGCAGCCAAGAGCCGGGCTCCTACGAGCAGTACTTC,CASSQEPGSYEQYF
TRBJ2-2,TRBV7-3,15,.,.,TGTGCCAGCAGCCCTAAGACAGGTTCGGGCGGGGAGCTGTTTTTT,CASSPKTGSGGELFF
TRBJ2-2,TRBV9,16,TRBD1,.,TGTGCCAGCAGCGTATCTGGGACAGGGAACGGCGGGGAGCTGTTTTTT,CASSVSGTGNGGELFF
TRBJ1-1,TRBV28,14,.,.,TGTGCCAGCCGACGTGTAGGGGTGAACACTGAAGCTTTCTTT,CASRRVGVNTEAFF
TRBJ1-1,TRBV7-9,16,TRBD1,.,TGTGCCAGCAGCTTACCAGGGGGCGATCGGGGCACTGAAGCTTTCTTT,CASSLPGGDRGTEAFF
TRBJ2-7,TRBV21-1,13,.,.,TGTGCCAGCAGCGGATACAGGGAGGGCGAGCAGTACTTC,CASSGYREGEQYF
TRBJ1-1,TRBV7-9,18,TRBD1,once,TGTGCCAGCAGCTTACCCTGGGACAGGGGCGTCACGAACACTGAAGCTTTCTTT,CASSLPWDRGVTNTEAFF
TRBJ2-5,TRBV19,13,TRBD2,few,TGTGCCAGTAGTATCGGGGAGGGAGAGACCCAGTACTTC,CASSIGEGETQYF
TRBJ2-1,TRBV28,14,TRBD1,.,TGTGCCAGCAGTTTGTGGACAGGGTCGGGTGAGCAGTTCTTC,CASSLWTGSGEQFF
TRBJ1-1,TRBV9,16,.,.,TGTGCCAGCAGCGTATCTGTAGGGGAATCGAACACTGAAGCTTTCTTT,CASSVSVGESNTEAFF
TRBJ1-1,TRBV25-1,14,TRBD1,.,TGTGCCAGCAGACGGACAGGATTGAACACTGAAGCTTTCTTT,CASRRTGLNTEAFF
TRBJ2-7,TRBV30,14,.,.,TGTGCCTGGAGTGTACTTTCGGGGAGATACGAGCAGTACTTC,CAWSVLSGRYEQYF
TRBJ2-2,TRBV27,19,TRBD2,.,TGTGCCAGCAGTTTATGGGGGACTAGCGGGAACCGGAGTCCCGGGGAGCTGTTTTTT,CASSLWGTSGNRSPGELFF
TRBJ1-6,TRBV6-6,14,TRBD1,.,TGTGCCAGCACCCGCCGGGACAGGGACTCACCCCTCCACTTT,CASTRRDRDSPLHF
TRBJ2-1,TRBV29-1,13,.,.,TGCAGCGCCTCGGAGTGGTCCTACAATGAGCAGTTCTTC,CSASEWSYNEQFF
TRBJ2-2,TRBV5-1,16,.,.,TGCGCCAGCGACCGTGGGGAGGGGGCGAACACCGGGGAGCTGTTTTTT,CASDRGEGANTGELFF
TRBJ2-1,TRBV6-1,16,TRBD2,.,TGTGCCAGCAGTGAAGGGGAACTAGCGGGTCCTTACGGGCAGTTCTTC,CASSEGELAGPYGQFF
TRBJ1-2,TRBV7-2,15,TRBD1,.,TGTGCCAGCAGCTCTGACAGGGGGCAGAACTATGGCTACACCTTC,CASSSDRGQNYGYTF
TRBJ1-6,TRBV6-6,14,.,.,TGTGCCAGCAGTTACGGGGGGGGCAATTCACCCCTCCACTTT,CASSYGGGNSPLHF
TRBJ2-5,TRBV28,20,TRBD2,.,TGTGCCAGCAGTTTTGAGGAAATGAACGGACTAGCGGGAGACGGGGAGACCCAGTACTTC,CASSFEEMNGLAGDGETQYF
TRBJ2-3,TRBV25-1,16,.,.,TGTGCCAGCAGCCCGAAAGGACTGCCTAGCACAGATACGCAGTATTTT,CASSPKGLPSTDTQYF
TRBJ1-5,TRBV27,15,.,.,TGTGCCAGCAGTTTGGACAGATATAGCAATCAGCCCCAGCATTTT,CASSLDRYSNQPQHF
TRBJ2-3,TRBV28,16,TRBD1,once,TGTGCCAGCAGTTTATCCGCACAGGGGGCGACAGATACGCAGTATTTT,CASSLSAQGATDTQYF
TRBJ2-2,TRBV7-2,16,.,.,TGTGCCAGCAGCCCCCCGGGAGATATGAACACCGGGGAGCTGTTTTTT,CASSPPGDMNTGELFF
TRBJ1-3,TRBV7-6,14,TRBD1,.,TGTGCCAGCAGCCAGGGACAGGGGGCAAACACCATATATTTT,CASSQGQGANTIYF
TRBJ2-1,TRBV28,12,TRBD1,.,TGTGCCAGCGCTAGGGGGCTCAATGAGCAGTTCTTC,CASARGLNEQFF
TRBJ2-7,TRBV5-1,15,TRBD2,once,TGCGCCAGCAGCAGAGAAGGACTAGCGGGAGACGAGCAGTACTTC,CASSREGLAGDEQYF
TRBJ2-7,TRBV27,14,.,.,TGTGCCAGCAGTTTCCGGGAGAGTAGGTACGAGCAGTACTTC,CASSFRESRYEQYF
TRBJ2-6,TRBV6-1,16,.,.,TGTGCCAGCAGTGATGGTACGGGGACTGGGGCCAACGTCCTGACTTTC,CASSDGTGTGANVLTF
TRBJ2-3,TRBV7-6,16,.,few,TGTGCCAGCAGCTTAGCGTCAGCGGACGTGGGAGATACGCAGTATTTT,CASSLASADVGDTQYF
TRBJ2-7,TRBV6-1,13,TRBD2,few,TGTGCCAGCAGGCCTAGCGGGAGTTCCGAGCAGTACTTC,CASRPSGSSEQYF
TRBJ2-7,TRBV2,15,TRBD2,.,TGTGCCAGCAGTGTCCAACTAGCGGGAGCGAACGAGCAGTACTTC,CASSVQLAGANEQYF
TRBJ2-1,TRBV29-1,11,.,.,TGCAGCGTTGAGGAGGGTACTGAGCAGTTCTTC,CSVEEGTEQFF
TRBJ2-1,TRBV15,13,.,.,TGTGCCACCAGCAGAGACCCGTCGGGACTGCTGTTCTTC,CATSRDPSGLLFF
TRBJ2-7,TRBV7-9,14,.,.,TGTGCCAGCAGCTTAGGACAGCACCCCTACGAGCAGTACTTC,CASSLGQHPYEQYF
TRBJ2-1,TRBV5-1,13,.,.,TGCGCCAGCAGCTTGGGGCCTTACAATGAGCAGTTCTTC,CASSLGPYNEQFF
TRBJ2-1,TRBV11-3,15,.,.,TGTGCCAGCAGCCCGGAGGGGGGGTCCTACAATGAGCAGTTCTTC,CASSPEGGSYNEQFF
TRBJ2-7,TRBV6-1,15,.,.,TGTGCCAGCAGCCCCTTAGAACAGGGTTATTACGAGCAGTACTTC,CASSPLEQGYYEQYF
TRBJ2-3,TRBV9,14,TRBD1,.,TGTGCCAGCAGCGTAGGGACAGGGTTAGGGGGGCAGTATTTT,CASSVGTGLGGQYF
TRBJ2-5,TRBV11-2,15,.,.,TGTGCCAGCAGCTTAGTATGGGGGCTTCAAGAGACCCAGTACTTC,CASSLVWGLQETQYF
TRBJ1-5,TRBV4-2,14,.,.,TGTGCCAGCAGCCAAGACAGGGGAAATCAGCCCCAGCATTTT,CASSQDRGNQPQHF
TRBJ2-7,TRBV6-1,15,.,once,TGTGCCAGCAGGACCCAAGGCGGAACATTCTACGAGCAGTACTTC,CASRTQGGTFYEQYF
TRBJ2-5,TRBV30,12,.,.,TGTGCCTGGAGTGGGTTTTCCTACGAGCAATACTTC,CAWSGFSYEQYF
TRBJ1-4,TRBV6-6,13,.,.,TGTGCCAGCAGTTACTCAGGGGAAGAAAAACTGTTTTTT,CASSYSGEEKLFF
TRBJ1-5,TRBV5-1,14,.,few,TGCGCCAGCAGCTTGGAGGGAGACAATCAGCCCCAGCATTTT,CASSLEGDNQPQHF
TRBJ2-1,TRBV28,15,.,.,TGTGCCAGCAGTTTCTTTCGTGGCAATAACAATGAGCAGTTCTTC,CASSFFRGNNNEQFF
TRBJ1-2,TRBV4-1,16,TRBD1,.,TGCGCCAGCAGCCAAGACCCGGGACAGTATGACTATGGCTACACCTTC,CASSQDPGQYDYGYTF
TRBJ1-2,TRBV28,14,TRBD1,.,TGTGCCAGCAGTTACAGGGGGCAGGATGATGGCTACACCTTC,CASSYRGQDDGYTF
TRBJ2-7,TRBV27,14,.,.,TGTGCCAGCAGTACAGGACCCTCTACCTACGAGCAGTACTTC,CASSTGPSTYEQYF
TRBJ1-1,TRBV7-9,14,TRBD1,.,TGTGCCAGCAGCACTACAGGGGGCAACACTGAAGCTTTCTTT,CASSTTGGNTEAFF
TRBJ2-3,TRBV27,14,TRBD1,.,TGTGCCAGCAGTCCGGGACAGCGCACAGATACGCAGTATTTT,CASSPGQRTDTQYF
TRBJ1-3,TRBV7-9,15,TRBD1,.,TGTGCCAGCAGCTGGGACAGGGACTCTGGAAACACCATATATTTT,CASSWDRDSGNTIYF
TRBJ1-4,TRBV5-4,18,.,.,TGTGCCAGCAGCTTCGGGCAGGGTCCCCGTGCAACTAATGAAAAACTGTTTTTT,CASSFGQGPRATNEKLFF